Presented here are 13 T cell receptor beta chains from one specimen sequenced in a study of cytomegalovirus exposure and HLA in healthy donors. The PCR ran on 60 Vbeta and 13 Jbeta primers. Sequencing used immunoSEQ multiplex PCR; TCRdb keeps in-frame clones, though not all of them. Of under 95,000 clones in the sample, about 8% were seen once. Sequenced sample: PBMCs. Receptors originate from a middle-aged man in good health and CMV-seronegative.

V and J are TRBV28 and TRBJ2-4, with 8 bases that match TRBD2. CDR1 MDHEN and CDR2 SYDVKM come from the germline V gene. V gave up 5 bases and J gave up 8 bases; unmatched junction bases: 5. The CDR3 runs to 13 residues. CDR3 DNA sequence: TGTGCCAGCAGTCCCCCCGGGGGGGACATTCAGTACTTC. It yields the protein CASSPPGGDIQYF.

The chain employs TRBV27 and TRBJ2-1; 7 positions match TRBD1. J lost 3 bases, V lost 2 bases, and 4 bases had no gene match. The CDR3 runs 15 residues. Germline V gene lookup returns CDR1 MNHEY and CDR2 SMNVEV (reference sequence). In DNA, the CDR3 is TGTGCCAGCAGTTTAGGCAGGGGGATCTACAATGAGCAGTTCTTC. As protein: CASSLGRGIYNEQFF.

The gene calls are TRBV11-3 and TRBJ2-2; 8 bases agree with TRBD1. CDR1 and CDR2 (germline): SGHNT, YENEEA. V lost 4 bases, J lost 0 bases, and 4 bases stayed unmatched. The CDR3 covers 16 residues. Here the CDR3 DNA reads TGTGCCAGCAGCTCCAGACAGGGGACGAACACCGGGGAGCTGTTTTTT. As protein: CASSSRQGTNTGELFF.

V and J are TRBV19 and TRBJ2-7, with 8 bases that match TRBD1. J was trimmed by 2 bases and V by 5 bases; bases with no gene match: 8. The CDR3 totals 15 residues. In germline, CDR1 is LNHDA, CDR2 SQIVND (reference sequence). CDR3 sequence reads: CASSPSDRGAYEQYF. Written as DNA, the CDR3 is TGTGCCAGTAGTCCCAGTGACAGGGGAGCCTACGAGCAGTACTTC.

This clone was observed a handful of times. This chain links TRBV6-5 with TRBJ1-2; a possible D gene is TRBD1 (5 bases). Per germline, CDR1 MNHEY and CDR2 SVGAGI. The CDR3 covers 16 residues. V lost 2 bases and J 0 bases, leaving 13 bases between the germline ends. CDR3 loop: CASSYRDRQTNYGYTF. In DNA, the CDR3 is TGTGCCAGCAGTTACCGTGATAGACAGACTAACTATGGCTACACCTTC.

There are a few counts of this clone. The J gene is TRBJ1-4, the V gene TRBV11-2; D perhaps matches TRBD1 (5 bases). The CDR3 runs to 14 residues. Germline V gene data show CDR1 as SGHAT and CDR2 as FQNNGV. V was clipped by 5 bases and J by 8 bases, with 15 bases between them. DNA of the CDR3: TGTGCCAGCAGCCCCGGACATGGAAAAGAAAAACTGTTTTTT. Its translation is CASSPGHGKEKLFF.

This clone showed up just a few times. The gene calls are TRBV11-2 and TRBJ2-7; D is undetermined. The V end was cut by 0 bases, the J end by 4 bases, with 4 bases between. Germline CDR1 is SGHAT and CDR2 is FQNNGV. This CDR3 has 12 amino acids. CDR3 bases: TGTGCCAGCAGCTTAGATCGGTACGAGCAGTACTTC. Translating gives CASSLDRYEQYF.

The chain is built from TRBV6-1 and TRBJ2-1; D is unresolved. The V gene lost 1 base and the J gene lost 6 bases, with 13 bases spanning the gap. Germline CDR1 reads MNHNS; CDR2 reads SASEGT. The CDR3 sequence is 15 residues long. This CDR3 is CASSEGNAGGNEQFF. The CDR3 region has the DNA TGTGCCAGCAGTGAAGGAAACGCCGGCGGCAATGAGCAGTTCTTC.

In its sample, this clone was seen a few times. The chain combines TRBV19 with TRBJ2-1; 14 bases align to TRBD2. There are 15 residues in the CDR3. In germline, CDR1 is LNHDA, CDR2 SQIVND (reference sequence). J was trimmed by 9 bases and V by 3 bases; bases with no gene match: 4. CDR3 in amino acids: CASSIGLAGGGEQFF. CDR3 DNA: TGTGCCAGTAGTATCGGACTAGCGGGAGGAGGTGAGCAGTTCTTC.

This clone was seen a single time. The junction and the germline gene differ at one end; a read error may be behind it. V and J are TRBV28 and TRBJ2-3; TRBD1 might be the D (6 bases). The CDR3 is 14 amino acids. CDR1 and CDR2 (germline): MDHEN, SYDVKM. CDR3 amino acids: CASSFTGTTDAQYF. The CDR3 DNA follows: TGTGCCAGCAGTTTTACAGGGACCACAGATGCGCAGTATTTT.

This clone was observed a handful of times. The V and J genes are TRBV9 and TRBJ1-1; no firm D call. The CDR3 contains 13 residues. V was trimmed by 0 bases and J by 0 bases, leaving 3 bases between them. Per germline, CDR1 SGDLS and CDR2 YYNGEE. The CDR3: CASSVELNTEAFF. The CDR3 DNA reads TGTGCCAGCAGCGTAGAGCTGAACACTGAAGCTTTCTTT.

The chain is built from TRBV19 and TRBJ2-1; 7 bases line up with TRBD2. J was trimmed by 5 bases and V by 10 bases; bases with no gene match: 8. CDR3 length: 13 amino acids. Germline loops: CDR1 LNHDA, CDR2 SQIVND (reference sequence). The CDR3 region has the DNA TGTGCCACCATGGGGGGGTCAGACAATGAGCAGTTCTTC. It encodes CATMGGSDNEQFF.

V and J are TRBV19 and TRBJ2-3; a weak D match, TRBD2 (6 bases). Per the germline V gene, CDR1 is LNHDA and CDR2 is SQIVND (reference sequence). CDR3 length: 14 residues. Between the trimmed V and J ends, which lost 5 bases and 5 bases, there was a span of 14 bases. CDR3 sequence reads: CASSGRGGGDTQYF. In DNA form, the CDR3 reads TGTGCCAGTAGTGGTAGGGGAGGAGGAGATACGCAGTATTTT.